The following is a TCR beta chain sequence with its context. The source of the sample is a study of blood T cell repertoires in COVID-19. Study information: Both acute and convalescent COVID-19 samples were obtained from the United States, Italy and Spain. The analysed material was cDNA or gDNA that came from T cells, B-cell-depleted T cells, or PBMCs.

There are 12 residues in the CDR3. Germline CDR1 is GTSNPN and CDR2 is SVGIG (reference sequence). Trimming took 5 bases from V and 7 from J; bases not matched to a gene: 5. In the authors' methods: Nucleated cell number was recorded as an estimate derived from reference gene primer amplification. Sequencing used immunoSEQ multiplex PCR; TCRdb keeps in-frame clones, though not all of them. Clone size and V and J calls were adopted from that table, with D and trimming inferred from the DNA. Among about 36,000 clones listed, just under 85% were seen once. This clonotype originated in a human donor in a cohort sampled during active COVID-19. Material for sequencing was peripheral blood. V and J are TRBV30 and TRBJ2-7; 10 nucleotides align to TRBD1. Written as DNA, the CDR3 is TGTGCCTGGGACAGGGGGCATCGGGAGCAGTACTTC. Translation gives CAWDRGHREQYF.